Listed below are T cell receptor beta chains from one sample, sequenced in a study of blood T cell repertoires in COVID-19. Measured with immunoSEQ multiplex PCR; TCRdb has only the in-frame clones, and not every one. This table has under 250,000 clones, 70% to 85% appearing once. The specimen was peripheral blood. Receptors were obtained from a man of 80 years or more with acute or convalescent COVID-19. CDR3s include the opening cysteine and the closing phenylalanine or tryptophan. A D gene is named only where the DNA matches it firmly. The listing skips clone size in some rows; elsewhere it reads once, few, many or a size class.

V gene	D gene	clone size	J gene	CDR3 DNA	CDR3 protein
TRBV3-1/TRBV3-2	-	-	TRBJ2-1	TGTGCCAGCAGCCGCCTAAGCGGCTTGGGCGGGGGCAGATACAATGAGCAGTTCTTC	CASSRLSGLGGGRYNEQFF
TRBV3-1/TRBV3-2	TRBD2	once	TRBJ2-1	TGTGCCAGCAGCCATTTAACGCGTCCTAGCGGCGACAATGAGCAGTTCTTC	CASSHLTRPSGDNEQFF
TRBV13	TRBD1	once	TRBJ1-2	TGTGCCAGCAGCTCCCTCGCCGGGACAGGTCGTACAAACTATGGCTACACCTTC	CASSSLAGTGRTNYGYTF
TRBV19	TRBD2	-	TRBJ2-7	TGTGCCAGTAGTAAGGGACTAGCGGGAGGCGAGCAGTACTTC	CASSKGLAGGEQYF
TRBV5-1	-	-	TRBJ2-3	TGCGCCAGCAGCATCCTATCGGATACGCAGTATTTT	CASSILSDTQYF
TRBV19	-	-	TRBJ1-2	TGTGCCAGTAGTATAGTTGGGGCTACCTATGGCTACACCTTC	CASSIVGATYGYTF
TRBV5-1	-	-	TRBJ1-3	TGCGCCAGCAGCTTGGACGGGGGGCCTGGAAACACCATATATTTT	CASSLDGGPGNTIYF
TRBV7-9	TRBD2	once	TRBJ2-1	TGTGCCAGCAGCTTGGGACTAGCGATTGAGCAGTTCTTC	CASSLGLAIEQFF
TRBV11-2	TRBD2	-	TRBJ2-3	TGTGCCAGCAGCTTGGGGACTAGCGGGCTTAGCACAGATACGCAGTATTTT	CASSLGTSGLSTDTQYF
TRBV3-1/TRBV3-2	TRBD1	few	TRBJ2-2	TGTGCCAGCAGCCCAGGACAGGGGGCTGGCGGGGAGCTGTTTTTT	CASSPGQGAGGELFF
TRBV11-3	-	-	TRBJ2-7	TGTGCCAGCAGCTTAGAGCGGTCGGGCGAGCAGTACTTC	CASSLERSGEQYF
TRBV5-6	-	-	TRBJ1-5	TGTGCCAGCAGCTTGTTTGGGACACCTGGCAATCAGCCCCAGCATTTT	CASSLFGTPGNQPQHF
TRBV6-5	-	once	TRBJ1-3	TGTGCCAGCAGTCCGGGGGGGAATAGTAGAAACACCATATATTTT	CASSPGGNSRNTIYF
TRBV6-5	-	-	TRBJ1-2	TGTGCCAGCAGTTCCGGGAGTTATATACGCGGCTACACCTTC	CASSSGSYIRGYTF
TRBV20-1	-	-	TRBJ1-1	TGCAGTGCTAGAGGGACTCTTCAAGCTTTCTTT	CSARGTLQAFF
TRBV21-1	-	-	TRBJ2-2	TGTGCCAGCAGCAAGCCCGGGGGTACAGGGGACACCGGGGAGCTGTTTTTT	CASSKPGGTGDTGELFF
TRBV7-8	-	-	TRBJ1-5	TGTGCCAGCAGCTTAAGTCCCGGGAGCCATTTATATAGCAATCAGCCCCAGCATTTT	CASSLSPGSHLYSNQPQHF
TRBV5-1	-	-	TRBJ2-7	TGCGCCAGCAGGAGAAACCCCCCCTCCAACGAGCAGTACTTC	CASRRNPPSNEQYF
TRBV5-8	TRBD1	-	TRBJ1-1	TGTGCCAGCAGGGCGAGGGGGCTTCATTTCACTGAAGCTTTCTTT	CASRARGLHFTEAFF
TRBV28	-	-	TRBJ1-6	TGTGCCAGCAGTCAGCGGGCCGATAATTCACCCCTCCACTTT	CASSQRADNSPLHF
TRBV7-9	TRBD1	-	TRBJ2-5	TGTGCCAGCAGTCCCGGACAGGGCAGAGAGACCCAGTACTTC	CASSPGQGRETQYF
TRBV9	-	-	TRBJ1-2	TGTGCCAGCAGCGCCCATAGAGCCAACTATGGCTACACCTTC	CASSAHRANYGYTF